This is a list of T cell receptor beta chains from one sample in a study of cytomegalovirus exposure and HLA in healthy donors. Profiling relied on immunoSEQ multiplex PCR, and the TCRdb table lists in-frame clones only, not all of them. The table records 150,000 to 200,000 clones, around four fifths of them present only once. Sequenced sample: PBMCs. These TCRs come from a man in his thirties or forties in good health and CMV-seropositive. Both conserved end residues are part of each CDR3. Each record gives: D gene, V gene, J gene, clone size, CDR3 protein, CDR3 DNA. D genes are given only for firm matches. Clone size is not always given. Where it is, it says once, few, many or a class for expanded clones.

>-|TRBV5-5|TRBJ1-5|-
CASSLTGLGFNQPQHF
TGTGCCAGCAGCTTGACAGGGTTGGGATTCAATCAGCCCCAGCATTTT
>TRBD1|TRBV5-5|TRBJ1-6|-
CASSPRGSYNSPLHF
TGTGCCAGCAGTCCCAGGGGGTCCTATAATTCACCCCTCCACTTT
>-|TRBV7-8|TRBJ1-1|-
CASSSEGEAFF
TGTGCCAGCAGCTCAGAGGGTGAAGCTTTCTTT
>-|TRBV27|TRBJ2-7|once
CASSPVGPGEQYF
TGTGCCAGCAGTCCCGTTGGCCCCGGGGAGCAGTACTTC
>-|TRBV18|TRBJ1-4|-
CASSPGHNEKLFF
TGTGCCAGCTCTCCGGGACATAATGAAAAACTGTTTTTT
>TRBD1|TRBV7-2|TRBJ2-7|-
CASSPRDRATYEQYF
TGTGCCAGCAGCCCCCGTGACAGGGCGACCTACGAGCAGTACTTC
>TRBD1|TRBV7-6|TRBJ1-2|-
CASSLGQGDYGYTF
TGTGCCAGCAGCTTAGGACAGGGGGACTATGGCTACACCTTC
>-|TRBV9|TRBJ1-1|-
CASSAVGGEAFF
TGTGCCAGCAGCGCCGTAGGGGGTGAAGCTTTCTTT
>TRBD1|TRBV10-2|TRBJ1-1|few
CASRTTGLNTEAFF
TGCGCCAGCAGGACGACAGGGTTGAACACTGAAGCTTTCTTT
>TRBD1|TRBV7-9|TRBJ1-2|-
CASSSIDRGVYGYTF
TGTGCCAGCAGCTCAATTGACAGGGGAGTATATGGCTACACCTTC
>-|TRBV4-2|TRBJ2-5|-
CASSQDLAGRYQETQYF
TGTGCCAGCAGCCAAGATTTGGCGGGGAGATACCAAGAGACCCAGTACTTC
>TRBD1|TRBV5-1|TRBJ2-7|-
CASSLGGTGTYEQYF
TGCGCCAGCAGCTTGGGGGGGACAGGAACCTACGAGCAGTACTTC
>-|TRBV27|TRBJ1-5|-
CASSLSSFQPQHF
TGTGCCAGCAGTTTATCGTCTTTTCAGCCCCAGCATTTT
>-|TRBV25-1|TRBJ1-4|-
CASRGGKNEKLFF
TGTGCCAGCAGGGGGGGAAAGAATGAAAAACTGTTTTTT
>TRBD1|TRBV5-1|TRBJ2-5|once
CASSSGTGFLYQETQYF
TGCGCCAGCAGCTCCGGGACAGGGTTCCTGTACCAAGAGACCCAGTACTTC
>-|TRBV15|TRBJ1-3|-
CATSRPQGFPGNTIYF
TGTGCCACCAGCAGGCCCCAGGGATTCCCTGGAAACACCATATATTTT
>-|TRBV5-1|TRBJ2-1|-
CASSGASYNEQFF
TGCGCCAGCAGCGGGGCCTCCTACAATGAGCAGTTCTTC
>TRBD2|TRBV29-1|TRBJ2-3|-
CSVVGSGGSTDTQYF
TGCAGCGTTGTGGGTAGCGGGGGATCCACAGATACGCAGTATTTT
>TRBD1|TRBV19|TRBJ2-7|-
CASSRGDGQGAYEQYF
TGTGCCAGTAGTAGAGGCGACGGACAGGGGGCCTACGAGCAGTACTTC
>TRBD1|TRBV7-2|TRBJ1-5|-
CASSSRDRYQPQHF
TGTGCCAGCAGCTCGCGGGACAGATATCAGCCCCAGCATTTT
>-|TRBV19|TRBJ1-3|-
CASSPSGTSSGNTIYF
TGTGCCAGTAGTCCTAGCGGGACTAGCTCTGGAAACACCATATATTTT
>-|TRBV7-3|TRBJ1-1|few
CASSLRGPRLSEAFF
TGTGCCAGCAGCTTAAGAGGCCCTCGCCTCTCTGAAGCTTTCTTT
>-|TRBV6-1|TRBJ1-1|-
CASSEFGVLGTEAFF
TGTGCCAGCAGTGAATTCGGGGTGCTGGGCACTGAAGCTTTCTTT
>TRBD1|TRBV29-1|TRBJ2-7|-
CSVTGGNYEQYF
TGCAGCGTGACAGGGGGCAACTACGAGCAGTACTTC
>TRBD2|TRBV30|TRBJ2-1|-
CAWSSGGGNEQFF
TGTGCCTGGAGTAGCGGGGGGGGCAATGAGCAGTTCTTC
>-|TRBV9|TRBJ2-3|-
CASSESPGDTQYF
TGTGCCAGCAGCGAGAGCCCGGGAGATACGCAGTATTTT
>-|TRBV18|TRBJ2-5|few
CASSRAQETQYF
TGTGCCAGCTCACGCGCTCAAGAGACCCAGTACTTC
>-|TRBV27|TRBJ1-2|-
CASSFRGKGPGYTF
TGTGCCAGCAGTTTTAGGGGGAAAGGACCTGGCTACACCTTC
>TRBD2|TRBV5-1|TRBJ2-7|-
CASSFETSGGRGHEQYF
TGCGCCAGCAGCTTCGAGACTAGCGGGGGAAGGGGCCACGAGCAGTACTTC
>TRBD1|TRBV4-1|TRBJ2-7|few
CASSQVGTGIYEQYF
TGCGCCAGCAGCCAAGTCGGGACAGGGATCTACGAGCAGTACTTC
>-|TRBV11-2|TRBJ2-7|-
CASSFDRGGSEQYF
TGTGCCAGCAGCTTCGACAGGGGAGGGAGCGAGCAGTACTTC
>-|TRBV4-1|TRBJ2-7|-
CASSQVGRWDEQYF
TGCGCCAGCAGCCAAGTCGGGAGATGGGACGAGCAGTACTTC
>TRBD1|TRBV6-5|TRBJ2-3|-
CASRPTGVTDTQYF
TGTGCCAGCAGGCCCACAGGGGTGACAGATACGCAGTATTTT
>TRBD2|TRBV4-3|TRBJ2-3|-
CASSQDLGEGGEDLTDTQYF
TGCGCCAGCAGCCAAGATCTGGGGGAGGGTGGGGAGGACCTCACAGATACGCAGTATTTT
>TRBD2|TRBV7-3|TRBJ2-2|-
CASSAAGTSAGELFF
TGTGCCAGCAGCGCCGCCGGGACTAGTGCCGGGGAGCTGTTTTTT
>-|TRBV30|TRBJ1-4|few
CAWSVSRAKLFF
TGTGCCTGGAGTGTATCCAGGGCAAAACTGTTTTTT
>-|TRBV5-1|TRBJ2-1|-
CASSSTSYNEQFF
TGCGCCAGCAGCTCTACTAGCTACAATGAGCAGTTCTTC
>-|TRBV6-1|TRBJ1-5|-
CASSRGHGGNQPQHF
TGTGCCAGCAGCCGCGGACATGGGGGCAATCAGCCCCAGCATTTT
>-|TRBV6-5|TRBJ2-4|few
CASSPQVAKNIQYF
TGTGCCAGCAGTCCACAGGTAGCCAAAAACATTCAGTACTTC
>-|TRBV7-2|TRBJ2-7|-
CASSPSEFYEQYF
TGTGCCAGCAGCCCCTCAGAATTCTACGAGCAGTACTTC
>TRBD2|TRBV4-3|TRBJ2-3|-
CASSLGGAIGDTQYF
TGCGCCAGCAGCCTCGGGGGGGCCATCGGAGATACGCAGTATTTT